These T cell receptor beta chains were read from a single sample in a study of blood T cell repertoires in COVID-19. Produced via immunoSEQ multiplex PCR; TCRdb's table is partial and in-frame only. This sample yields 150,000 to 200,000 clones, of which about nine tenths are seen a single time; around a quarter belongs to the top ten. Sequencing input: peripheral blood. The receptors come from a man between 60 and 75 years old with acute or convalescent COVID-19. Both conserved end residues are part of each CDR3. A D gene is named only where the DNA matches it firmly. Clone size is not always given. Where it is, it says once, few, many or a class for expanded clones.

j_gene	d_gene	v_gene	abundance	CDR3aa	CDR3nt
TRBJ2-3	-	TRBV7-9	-	CASSNQGTDTQYF	TGTGCCAGCAGCAACCAGGGAACAGATACGCAGTATTTT
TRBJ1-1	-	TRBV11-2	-	CASSFGQTNTEAFF	TGTGCCAGCAGCTTTGGGCAGACGAACACTGAAGCTTTCTTT
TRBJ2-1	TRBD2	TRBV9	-	CASSALAGGVNEQFF	TGTGCCAGCAGCGCACTAGCGGGAGGCGTCAATGAGCAGTTCTTC
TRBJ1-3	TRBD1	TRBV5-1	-	CASSLVEGAAGNTIYF	TGCGCCAGCAGCTTGGTGGAGGGGGCTGCCGGAAACACCATATATTTT
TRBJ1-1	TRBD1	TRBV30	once	CAWTLTGGTEAFF	TGTGCCTGGACCCTGACAGGGGGGACTGAAGCTTTCTTT
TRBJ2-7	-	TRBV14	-	CASGRGKYEQYF	TGTGCCAGCGGGAGGGGGAAATACGAGCAGTACTTC
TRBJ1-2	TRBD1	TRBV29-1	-	CSVDGQGNYGYTF	TGCAGCGTTGACGGACAGGGGAACTATGGCTACACCTTC
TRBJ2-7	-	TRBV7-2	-	CASGQVQGGEQYF	TGTGCCAGCGGCCAAGTACAAGGCGGCGAGCAGTACTTC
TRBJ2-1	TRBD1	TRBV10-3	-	CAISGTGSYNEQFF	TGTGCCATCAGTGGGACAGGTTCCTACAATGAGCAGTTCTTC
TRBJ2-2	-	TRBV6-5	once	CASTNRVGSTGELFF	TGTGCCAGCACCAACAGGGTAGGAAGCACCGGGGAGCTGTTTTTT
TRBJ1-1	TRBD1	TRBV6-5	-	CASRNDRGNTEAFF	TGTGCCAGCAGGAACGACAGGGGGAACACTGAAGCTTTCTTT
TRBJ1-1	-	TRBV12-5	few	CASGSSANTEAFF	TGTGCTAGTGGTTCCAGTGCGAACACTGAAGCTTTCTTT
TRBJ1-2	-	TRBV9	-	CASSVVRQSNYGYTF	TGTGCCAGCAGCGTAGTCCGACAGAGTAACTATGGCTACACCTTC
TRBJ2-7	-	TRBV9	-	CASSVDLSSYEQYF	TGTGCCAGCAGCGTAGACCTTAGCTCCTACGAGCAGTACTTC
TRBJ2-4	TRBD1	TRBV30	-	CAWRRQGAMNIQYF	TGTGCCTGGAGGCGGCAGGGGGCGATGAACATTCAGTACTTC
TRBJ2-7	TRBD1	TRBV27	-	CASTRTGGYEQYF	TGTGCCAGCACCAGGACAGGGGGATACGAGCAGTACTTC
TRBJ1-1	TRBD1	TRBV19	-	CASSSQGQGRTEAFF	TGTGCCAGTAGTTCTCAGGGACAGGGCCGCACTGAAGCTTTCTTT
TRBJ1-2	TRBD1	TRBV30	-	CAWSQGQGNYGYTF	TGTGCCTGGAGTCAAGGACAGGGTAACTATGGCTACACCTTC
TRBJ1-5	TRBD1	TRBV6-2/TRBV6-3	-	CASSYNYGRGPESNQPQHF	TGTGCCAGCAGTTACAATTACGGCAGGGGGCCTGAGAGCAATCAGCCCCAGCATTTT
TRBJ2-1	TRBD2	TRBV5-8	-	CASSRPGTSGGAHEQFF	TGTGCCAGCAGCCGTCCCGGGACTAGCGGGGGGGCGCATGAGCAGTTCTTC
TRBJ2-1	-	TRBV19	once	CASSIPGIANEQFF	TGTGCCAGTAGTATACCTGGCATAGCCAATGAGCAGTTCTTC
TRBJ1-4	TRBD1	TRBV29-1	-	CSAGQGANEKLFF	TGCAGCGCTGGACAGGGGGCTAATGAAAAACTGTTTTTT
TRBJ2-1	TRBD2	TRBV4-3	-	CASSQEMSGGGHSTQFF	TGCGCCAGCAGCCAAGAAATGAGCGGGGGTGGACATTCTACCCAGTTCTTC
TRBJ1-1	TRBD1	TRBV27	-	CASSLSTYRGNTEAFF	TGTGCCAGCAGTTTATCCACCTACAGGGGTAACACTGAAGCTTTCTTT
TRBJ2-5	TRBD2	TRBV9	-	CASSVGGREEETQYF	TGTGCCAGCAGCGTAGGAGGGCGGGAGGAGGAGACCCAGTACTTC
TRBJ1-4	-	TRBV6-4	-	CASSDRPRITNEKLFF	TGTGCCAGCAGTGACAGGCCTAGGATAACTAATGAAAAACTGTTTTTT
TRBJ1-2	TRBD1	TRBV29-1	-	CSADPDRGSGYTF	TGCAGCGCCGACCCGGACAGGGGGTCTGGCTACACCTTC
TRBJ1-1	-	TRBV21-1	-	CASSMGREAGQSRTEAFF	TGTGCCAGCAGCATGGGGCGGGAGGCGGGACAGTCACGCACTGAAGCTTTCTTT
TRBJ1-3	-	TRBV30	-	CAWSVGAMSGNTIYF	TGTGCCTGGAGTGTCGGAGCGATGTCTGGAAACACCATATATTTT
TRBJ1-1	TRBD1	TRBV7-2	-	CASRGDRMNTEAFF	TGTGCCAGCAGGGGGGACAGGATGAACACTGAAGCTTTCTTT
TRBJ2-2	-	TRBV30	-	CAWSGDSGELFF	TGTGCCTGGAGTGGTGACTCCGGGGAGCTGTTTTTT